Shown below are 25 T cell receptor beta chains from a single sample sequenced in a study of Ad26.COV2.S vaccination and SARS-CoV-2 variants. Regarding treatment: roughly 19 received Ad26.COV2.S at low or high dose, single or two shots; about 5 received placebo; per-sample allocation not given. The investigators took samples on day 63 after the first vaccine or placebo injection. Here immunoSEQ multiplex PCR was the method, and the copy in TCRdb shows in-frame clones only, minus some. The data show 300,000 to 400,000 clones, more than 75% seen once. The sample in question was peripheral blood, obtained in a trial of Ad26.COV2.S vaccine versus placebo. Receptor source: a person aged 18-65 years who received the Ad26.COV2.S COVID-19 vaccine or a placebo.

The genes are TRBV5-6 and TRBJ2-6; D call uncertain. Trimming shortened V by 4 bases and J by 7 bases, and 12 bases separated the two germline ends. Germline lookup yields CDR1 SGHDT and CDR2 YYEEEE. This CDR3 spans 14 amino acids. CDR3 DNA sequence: TGTGCCAGCAGCCCGCGGATCGAAGCCAACGTCCTGACTTTC. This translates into CASSPRIEANVLTF.

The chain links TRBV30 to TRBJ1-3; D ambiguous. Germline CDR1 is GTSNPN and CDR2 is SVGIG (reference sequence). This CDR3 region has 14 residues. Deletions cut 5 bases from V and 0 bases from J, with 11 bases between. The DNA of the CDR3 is TGTGCCTGGCTCGACAAGAGCTCTGGAAACACCATATATTTT. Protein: CAWLDKSSGNTIYF.

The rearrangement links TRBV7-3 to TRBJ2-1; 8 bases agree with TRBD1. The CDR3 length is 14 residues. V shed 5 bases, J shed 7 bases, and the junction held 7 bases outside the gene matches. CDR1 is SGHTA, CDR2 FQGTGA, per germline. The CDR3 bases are TGTGCCAGCAGCCTGACAGGGGTTGGGAATGAGCAGTTCTTC. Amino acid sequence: CASSLTGVGNEQFF.

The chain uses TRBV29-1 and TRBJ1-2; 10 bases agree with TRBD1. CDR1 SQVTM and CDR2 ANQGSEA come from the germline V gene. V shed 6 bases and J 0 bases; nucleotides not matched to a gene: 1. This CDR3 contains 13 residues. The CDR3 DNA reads TGCAGCGTGGGACAGGGGCCTAACTATGGCTACACCTTC. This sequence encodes CSVGQGPNYGYTF.

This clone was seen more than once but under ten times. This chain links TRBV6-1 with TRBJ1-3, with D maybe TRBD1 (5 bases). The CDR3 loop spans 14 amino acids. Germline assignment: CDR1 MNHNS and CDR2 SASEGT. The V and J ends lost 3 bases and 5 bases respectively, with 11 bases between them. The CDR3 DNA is TGTGCCAGCAGTGACGGGGGGTTTAGAAACACCATATATTTT. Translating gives CASSDGGFRNTIYF.

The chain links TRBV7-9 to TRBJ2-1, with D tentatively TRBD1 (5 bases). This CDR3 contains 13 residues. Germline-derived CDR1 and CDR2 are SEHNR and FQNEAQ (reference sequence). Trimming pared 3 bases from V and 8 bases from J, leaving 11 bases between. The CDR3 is CASSLDIDDEQFF. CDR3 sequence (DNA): TGTGCCAGCAGCTTGGACATTGATGATGAGCAGTTCTTC.

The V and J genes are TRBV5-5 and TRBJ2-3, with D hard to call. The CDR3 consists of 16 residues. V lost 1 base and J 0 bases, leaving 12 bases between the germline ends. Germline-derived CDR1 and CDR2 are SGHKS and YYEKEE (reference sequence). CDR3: CASSLIRLTSTDTQYF. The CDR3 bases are TGTGCCAGCAGCTTGATCCGCCTTACTAGCACAGATACGCAGTATTTT.

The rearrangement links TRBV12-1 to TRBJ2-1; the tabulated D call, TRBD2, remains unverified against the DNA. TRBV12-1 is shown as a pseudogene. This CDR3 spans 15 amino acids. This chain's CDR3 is CASSFVLACMYEQFF. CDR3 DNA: TGTGCCAGCAGCTTTGTACTAGCTTGTATGTATGAGCAGTTCTTC.

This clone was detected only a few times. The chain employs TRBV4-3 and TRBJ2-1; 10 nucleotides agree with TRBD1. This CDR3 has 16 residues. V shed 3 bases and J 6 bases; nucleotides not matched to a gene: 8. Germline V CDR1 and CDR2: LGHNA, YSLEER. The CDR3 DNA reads TGCGCCAGCAGCCATGCTCTGGACAGGGGGGCCAATGAGCAGTTCTTC. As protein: CASSHALDRGANEQFF.

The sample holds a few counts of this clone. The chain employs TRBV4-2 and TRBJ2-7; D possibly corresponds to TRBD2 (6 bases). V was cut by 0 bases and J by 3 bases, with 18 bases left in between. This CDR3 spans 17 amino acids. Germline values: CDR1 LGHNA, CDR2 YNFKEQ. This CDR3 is CASSQDNGRRGVYEQYF. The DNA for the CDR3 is TGTGCCAGCAGCCAAGACAACGGTAGGCGCGGGGTCTACGAGCAGTACTTC.

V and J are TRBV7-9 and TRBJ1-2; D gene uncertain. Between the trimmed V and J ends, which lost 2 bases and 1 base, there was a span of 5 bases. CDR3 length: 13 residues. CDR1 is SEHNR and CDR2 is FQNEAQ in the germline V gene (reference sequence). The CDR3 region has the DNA TGTGCCAGCAGCTTAAACAGTAACTATGGCTACACCTTC. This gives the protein CASSLNSNYGYTF.

The CDR3 DNA reads TGTGCCAGCAGTTACGTGGGGACAGACTCTGGAAACACCATATATTTT. Protein sequence: CASSYVGTDSGNTIYF. V gene TRBV6-2 or TRBV6-3 combines with J gene TRBJ1-3; 7 bases line up with TRBD1. The germline gives CDR1 MNHEY, CDR2 SVGEGT. CDR3 length equals 16 residues. V dropped 2 bases and J dropped 0; count of bases not matched to a gene: 4.

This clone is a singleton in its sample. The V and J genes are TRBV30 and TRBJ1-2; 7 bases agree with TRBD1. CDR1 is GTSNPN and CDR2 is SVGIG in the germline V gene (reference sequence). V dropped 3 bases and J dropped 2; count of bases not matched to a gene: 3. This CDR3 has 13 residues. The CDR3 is CAWRTGWNYGYTF. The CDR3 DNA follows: TGTGCCTGGAGGACAGGGTGGAACTATGGCTACACCTTC.

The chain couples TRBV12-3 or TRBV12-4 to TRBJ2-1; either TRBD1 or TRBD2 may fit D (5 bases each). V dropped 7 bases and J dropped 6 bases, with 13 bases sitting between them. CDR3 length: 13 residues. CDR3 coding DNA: TGTGCCAGCACCCGGGACCCACCCAATGAGCAGTTCTTC. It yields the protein CASTRDPPNEQFF.

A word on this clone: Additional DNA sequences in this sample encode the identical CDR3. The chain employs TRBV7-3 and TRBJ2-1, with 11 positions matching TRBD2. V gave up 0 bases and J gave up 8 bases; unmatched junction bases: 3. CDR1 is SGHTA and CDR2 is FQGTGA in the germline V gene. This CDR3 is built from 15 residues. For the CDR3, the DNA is TGTGCCAGCAGCTTAACTAGCGGGGGGGCCTATGAGCAGTTCTTC. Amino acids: CASSLTSGGAYEQFF.

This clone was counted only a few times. The CDR3 DNA is TGTGCCAGCAGCCAAGAGACAGGGCGGTACACTGAAGCTTTCTTT. It translates to CASSQETGRYTEAFF. The chain couples TRBV4-2 to TRBJ1-1, with 7 bases aligning to TRBD1. The CDR3 covers 15 residues. V lost 0 bases and J lost 3; bases outside the gene matches: 4. The germline CDR1 and CDR2 sequences are LGHNA and YNFKEQ.

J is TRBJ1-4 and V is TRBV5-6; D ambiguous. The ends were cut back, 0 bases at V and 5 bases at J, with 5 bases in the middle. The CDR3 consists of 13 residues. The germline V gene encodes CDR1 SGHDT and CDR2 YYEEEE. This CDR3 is CASSLGRNEKLFF. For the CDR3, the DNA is TGTGCCAGCAGCTTGGGGCGGAATGAAAAACTGTTTTTT.

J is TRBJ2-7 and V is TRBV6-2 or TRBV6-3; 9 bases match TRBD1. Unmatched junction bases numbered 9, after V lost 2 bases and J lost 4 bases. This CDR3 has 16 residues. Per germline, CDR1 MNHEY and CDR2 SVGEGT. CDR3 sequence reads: CASSYTPGQGLYEQYF. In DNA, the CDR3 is TGTGCCAGCAGTTACACCCCGGGACAGGGTCTTTACGAGCAGTACTTC.

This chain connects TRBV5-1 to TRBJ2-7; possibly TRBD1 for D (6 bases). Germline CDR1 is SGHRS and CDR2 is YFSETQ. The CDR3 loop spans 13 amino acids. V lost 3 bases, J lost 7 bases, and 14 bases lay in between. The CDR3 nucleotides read TGCGCCAGCAGCTGGACAAGAGGGGGAGAGCAGTACTTC. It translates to CASSWTRGGEQYF.

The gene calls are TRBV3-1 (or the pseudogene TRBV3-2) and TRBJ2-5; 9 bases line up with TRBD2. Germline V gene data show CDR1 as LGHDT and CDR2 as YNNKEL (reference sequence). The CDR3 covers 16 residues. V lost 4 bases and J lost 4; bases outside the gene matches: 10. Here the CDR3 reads CASSPLRGGLGETQYF. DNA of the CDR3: TGTGCCAGCAGCCCGTTGCGGGGGGGCCTCGGAGAGACCCAGTACTTC.

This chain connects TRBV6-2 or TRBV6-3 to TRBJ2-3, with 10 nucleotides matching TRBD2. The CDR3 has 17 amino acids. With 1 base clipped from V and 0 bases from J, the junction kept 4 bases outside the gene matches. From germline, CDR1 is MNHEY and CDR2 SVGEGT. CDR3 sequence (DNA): TGTGCCAGCAGTTACTTTCTAGCGGGAGCTAGCACAGATACGCAGTATTTT. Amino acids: CASSYFLAGASTDTQYF.

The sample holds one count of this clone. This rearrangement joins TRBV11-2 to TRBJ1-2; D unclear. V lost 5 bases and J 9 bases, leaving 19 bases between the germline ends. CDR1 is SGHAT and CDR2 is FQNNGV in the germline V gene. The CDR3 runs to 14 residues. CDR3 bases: TGTGCCAGCAGCACCCCAGACTCGCCGGGGAGCTACACCTTC. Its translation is CASSTPDSPGSYTF.

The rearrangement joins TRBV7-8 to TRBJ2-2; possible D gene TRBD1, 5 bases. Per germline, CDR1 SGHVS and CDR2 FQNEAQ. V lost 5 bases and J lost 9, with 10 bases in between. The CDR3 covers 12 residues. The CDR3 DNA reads TGTGCCAGCAGCACGACAGTTCGGGAGCTGTTTTTT. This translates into CASSTTVRELFF.

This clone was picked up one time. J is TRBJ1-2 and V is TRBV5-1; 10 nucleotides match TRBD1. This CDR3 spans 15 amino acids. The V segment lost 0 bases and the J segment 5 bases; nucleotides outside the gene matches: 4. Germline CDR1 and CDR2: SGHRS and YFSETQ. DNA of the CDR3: TGCGCCAGCAGCTTGGACCGGACAGGGGGATATGGCTACACCTTC. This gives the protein CASSLDRTGGYGYTF.

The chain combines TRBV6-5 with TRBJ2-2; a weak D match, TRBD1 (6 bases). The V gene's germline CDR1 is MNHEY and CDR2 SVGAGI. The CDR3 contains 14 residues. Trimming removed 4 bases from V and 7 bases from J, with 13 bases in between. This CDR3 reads CASSFTQGSGELFF. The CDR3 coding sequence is TGTGCCAGCAGTTTTACCCAGGGGAGCGGGGAGCTGTTTTTT.